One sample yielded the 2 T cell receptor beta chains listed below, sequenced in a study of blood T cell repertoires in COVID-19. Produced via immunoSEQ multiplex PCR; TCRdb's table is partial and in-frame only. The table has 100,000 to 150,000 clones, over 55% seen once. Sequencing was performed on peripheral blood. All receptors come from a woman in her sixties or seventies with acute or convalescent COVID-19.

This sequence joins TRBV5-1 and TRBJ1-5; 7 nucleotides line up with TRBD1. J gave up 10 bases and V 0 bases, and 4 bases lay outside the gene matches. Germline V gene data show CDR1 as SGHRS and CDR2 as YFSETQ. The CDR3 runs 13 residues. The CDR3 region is CASSLVTGVPQHF. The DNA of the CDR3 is TGCGCCAGCAGCTTGGTTACAGGGGTTCCCCAGCATTTT. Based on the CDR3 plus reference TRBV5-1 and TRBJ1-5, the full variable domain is KAGVTQTPRYLIKTRGQQVTLSCSPISGHRSVSWYQQTPGQGLQFLFEYFSETQRNKGNFPGRFSGRQFSNSRSEMNVSTLELGDSALYLCASSLVTGVPQHFGDGTRLSIL.

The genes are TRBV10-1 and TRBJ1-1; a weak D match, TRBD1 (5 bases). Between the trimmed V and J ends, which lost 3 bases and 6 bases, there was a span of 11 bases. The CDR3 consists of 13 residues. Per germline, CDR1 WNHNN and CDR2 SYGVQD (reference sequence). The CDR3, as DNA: TGCGCCAGCAGTGAAGTTCAGGGCGCTGAAGCTTTCTTT. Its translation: CASSEVQGAEAFF.